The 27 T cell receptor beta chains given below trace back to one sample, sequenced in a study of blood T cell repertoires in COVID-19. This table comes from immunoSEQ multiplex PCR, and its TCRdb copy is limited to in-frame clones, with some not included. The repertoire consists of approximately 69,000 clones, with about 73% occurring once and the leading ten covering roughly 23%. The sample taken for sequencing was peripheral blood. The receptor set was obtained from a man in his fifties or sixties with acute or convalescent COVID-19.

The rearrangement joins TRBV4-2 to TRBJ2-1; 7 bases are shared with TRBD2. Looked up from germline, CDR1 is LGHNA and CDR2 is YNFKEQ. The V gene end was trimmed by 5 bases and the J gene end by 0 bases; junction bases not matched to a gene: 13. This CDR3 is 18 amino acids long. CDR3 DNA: TGTGCCAGCAGCACCCGTCTAGCGGCCGAGAGCTCCTACAATGAGCAGTTCTTC. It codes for CASSTRLAAESSYNEQFF.

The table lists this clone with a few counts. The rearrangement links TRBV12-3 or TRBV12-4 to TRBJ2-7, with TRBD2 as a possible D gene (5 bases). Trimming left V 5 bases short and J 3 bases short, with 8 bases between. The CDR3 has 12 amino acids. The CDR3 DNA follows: TGTGCCAGCAGTAAGGGAGACTACGAGCAGTACGTC. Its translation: CASSKGDYEQYV.

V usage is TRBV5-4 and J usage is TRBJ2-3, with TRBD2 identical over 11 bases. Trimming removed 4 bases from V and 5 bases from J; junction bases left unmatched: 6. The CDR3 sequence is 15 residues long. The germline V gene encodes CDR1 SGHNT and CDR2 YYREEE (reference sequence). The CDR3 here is CASSIGLAGIDTQYF. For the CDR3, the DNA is TGTGCCAGCAGCATAGGACTAGCGGGTATAGATACGCAGTATTTT. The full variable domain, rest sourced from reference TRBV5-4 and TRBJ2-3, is ETGVTQSPTHLIKTRGQQVTLRCSSQSGHNTVSWYQQALGQGPQFIFQYYREEENGRGNFPPRFSGLQFPNYSSELNVNALELDDSALYLCASSIGLAGIDTQYFGPGTRLTVL.

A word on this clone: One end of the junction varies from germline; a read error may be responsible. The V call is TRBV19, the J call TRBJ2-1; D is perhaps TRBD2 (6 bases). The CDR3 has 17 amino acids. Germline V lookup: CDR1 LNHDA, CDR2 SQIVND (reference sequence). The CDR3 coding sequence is TGTGCCAGTAGTATCTCATCTAGCGTCAGCTCCAACAATGAGCAGTTCTTC. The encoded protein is CASSISSSVSSNNEQFF.

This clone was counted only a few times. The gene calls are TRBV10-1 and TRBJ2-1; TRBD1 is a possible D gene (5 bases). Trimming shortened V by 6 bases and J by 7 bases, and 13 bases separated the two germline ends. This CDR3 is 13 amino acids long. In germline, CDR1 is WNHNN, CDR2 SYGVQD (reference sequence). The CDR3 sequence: CASSEAQGNEQFF. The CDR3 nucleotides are TGCGCCAGCAGCGAGGCCCAGGGAAATGAGCAGTTCTTC.

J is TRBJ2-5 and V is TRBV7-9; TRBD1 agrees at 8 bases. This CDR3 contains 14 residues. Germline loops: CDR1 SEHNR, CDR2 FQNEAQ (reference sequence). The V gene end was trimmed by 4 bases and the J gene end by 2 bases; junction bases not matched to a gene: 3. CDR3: CASSSYRGQETQYF. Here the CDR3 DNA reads TGTGCCAGCAGCTCTTACAGGGGGCAAGAGACCCAGTACTTC.

The CDR3 DNA reads TGTGCCAGCTCACCCGCGGGACAGGGGGCTCGGCGCAATCAGCCCCAGCATTTT. As protein: CASSPAGQGARRNQPQHF. The V gene is TRBV18, the J gene TRBJ1-5, with 12 nucleotides matching TRBD1. The germline V gene has CDR1 KGHSH and CDR2 LQKENI. This CDR3 comprises 18 residues. J was trimmed by 2 bases and V by 3 bases; bases with no gene match: 8.

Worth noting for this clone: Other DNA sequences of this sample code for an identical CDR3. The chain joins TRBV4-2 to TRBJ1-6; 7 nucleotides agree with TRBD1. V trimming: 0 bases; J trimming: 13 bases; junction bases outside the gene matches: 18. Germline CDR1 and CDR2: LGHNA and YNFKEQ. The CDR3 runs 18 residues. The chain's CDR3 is CASSQDKLYGATGVPLHF. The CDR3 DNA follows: TGTGCCAGCAGCCAAGACAAGTTGTACGGGGCCACAGGGGTGCCCCTCCACTTT.

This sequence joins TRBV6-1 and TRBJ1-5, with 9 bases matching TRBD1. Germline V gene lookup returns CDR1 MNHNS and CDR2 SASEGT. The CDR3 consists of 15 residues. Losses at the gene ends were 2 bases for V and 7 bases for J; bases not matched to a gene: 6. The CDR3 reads CASSEKTDRGQPQHF. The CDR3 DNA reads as TGTGCCAGCAGTGAAAAGACCGACAGGGGGCAGCCCCAGCATTTT.

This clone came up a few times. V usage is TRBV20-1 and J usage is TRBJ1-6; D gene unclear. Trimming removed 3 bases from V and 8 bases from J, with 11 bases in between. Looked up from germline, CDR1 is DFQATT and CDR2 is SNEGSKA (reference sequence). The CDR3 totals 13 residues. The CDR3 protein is CSASGLPHSPLHF. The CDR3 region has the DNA TGCAGTGCTAGTGGACTACCTCATTCACCCCTCCACTTT.

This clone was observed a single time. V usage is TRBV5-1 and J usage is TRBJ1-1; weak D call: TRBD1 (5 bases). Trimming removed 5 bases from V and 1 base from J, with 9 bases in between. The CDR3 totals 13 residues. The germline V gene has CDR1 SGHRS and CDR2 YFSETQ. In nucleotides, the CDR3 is TGCGCCAGCAGTCCAGGGTCGAACACTGAAGCTTTCTTT. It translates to CASSPGSNTEAFF.

Here the CDR3 reads CASSLRGTGDGYTF. CDR3 DNA: TGCGCCAGCAGCTTGCGCGGGACAGGGGATGGCTACACCTTC. The chain joins TRBV5-1 to TRBJ1-2; TRBD1 matches 10 bases. The length of the CDR3 is 14 residues. Trimming at V came to 1 base and at J to 6 bases, leaving 3 bases not matched to a gene. Germline values: CDR1 SGHRS, CDR2 YFSETQ. Based on the CDR3 plus reference TRBV5-1 and TRBJ1-2, the full variable domain is KAGVTQTPRYLIKTRGQQVTLSCSPISGHRSVSWYQQTPGQGLQFLFEYFSETQRNKGNFPGRFSGRQFSNSRSEMNVSTLELGDSALYLCASSLRGTGDGYTFGSGTRLTVV.

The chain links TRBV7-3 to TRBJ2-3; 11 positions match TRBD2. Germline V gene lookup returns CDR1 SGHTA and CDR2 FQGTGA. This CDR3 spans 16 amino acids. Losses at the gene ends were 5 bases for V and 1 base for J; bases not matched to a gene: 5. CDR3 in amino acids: CASSLLAGGGTDTQYF. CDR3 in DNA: TGTGCCAGCAGCCTATTAGCGGGGGGGGGCACAGATACGCAGTATTTT.

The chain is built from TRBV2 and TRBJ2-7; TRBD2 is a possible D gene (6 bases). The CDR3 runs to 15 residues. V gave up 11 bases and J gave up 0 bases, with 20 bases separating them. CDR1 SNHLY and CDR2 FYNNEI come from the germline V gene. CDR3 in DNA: TGTGCCCGACGCCCAGTGGCGGGAAGCTCCTACGAGCAGTACTTC. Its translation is CARRPVAGSSYEQYF.

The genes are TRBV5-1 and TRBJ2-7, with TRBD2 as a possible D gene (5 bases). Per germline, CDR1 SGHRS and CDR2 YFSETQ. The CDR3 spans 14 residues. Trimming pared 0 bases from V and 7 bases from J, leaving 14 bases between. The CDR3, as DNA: TGCGCCAGCAGCTTGGGACCTTCGGGGAGAGAGCAGTACTTC. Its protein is CASSLGPSGREQYF.

The DNA for the CDR3 is TGTGCCAGCAGTTTAGGTAGCGGGAGTCGTAGCGAGCAGTACTTC. The encoded protein is CASSLGSGSRSEQYF. The V and J genes are TRBV28 and TRBJ2-7; 9 positions agree with TRBD2. This CDR3 comprises 15 residues. V dropped 2 bases and J dropped 6; count of bases not matched to a gene: 8. Germline CDR1 is MDHEN and CDR2 is SYDVKM.

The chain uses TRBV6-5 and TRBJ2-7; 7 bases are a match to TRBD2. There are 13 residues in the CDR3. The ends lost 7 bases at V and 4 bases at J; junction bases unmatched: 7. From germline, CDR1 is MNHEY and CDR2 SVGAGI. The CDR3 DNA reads TGTGCCAGCATTTGGGCGGGAGAGTACGAGCAGTACTTC. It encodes CASIWAGEYEQYF.

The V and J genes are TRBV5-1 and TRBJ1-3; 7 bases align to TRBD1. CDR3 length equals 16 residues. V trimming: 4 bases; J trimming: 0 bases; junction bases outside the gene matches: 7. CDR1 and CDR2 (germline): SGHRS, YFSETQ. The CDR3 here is CASSVSGQSSGNTIYF. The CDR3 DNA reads TGCGCCAGCAGCGTCTCGGGACAGAGCTCTGGAAACACCATATATTTT.

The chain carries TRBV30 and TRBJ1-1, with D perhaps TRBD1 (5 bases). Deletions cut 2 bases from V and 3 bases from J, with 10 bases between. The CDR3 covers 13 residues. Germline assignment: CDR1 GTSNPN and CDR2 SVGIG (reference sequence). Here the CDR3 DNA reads TGTGCCTGGAGTCGGGGGAGGGACACTGAAGCTTTCTTT. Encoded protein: CAWSRGRDTEAFF.

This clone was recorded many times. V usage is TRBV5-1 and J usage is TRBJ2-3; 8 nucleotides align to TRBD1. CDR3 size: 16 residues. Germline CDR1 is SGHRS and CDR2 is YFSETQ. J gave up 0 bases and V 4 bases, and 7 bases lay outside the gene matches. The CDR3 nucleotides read TGCGCCAGCAGCGGCTACAGGGGGGCTAGCACAGATACGCAGTATTTT. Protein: CASSGYRGASTDTQYF.

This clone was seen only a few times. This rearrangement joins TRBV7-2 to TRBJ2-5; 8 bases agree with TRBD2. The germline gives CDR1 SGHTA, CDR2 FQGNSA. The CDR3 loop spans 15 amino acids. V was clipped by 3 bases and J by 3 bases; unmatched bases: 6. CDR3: CASSLAGGVEETQYF. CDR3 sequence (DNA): TGTGCCAGCAGCTTGGCCGGGGGGGTCGAAGAGACCCAGTACTTC.

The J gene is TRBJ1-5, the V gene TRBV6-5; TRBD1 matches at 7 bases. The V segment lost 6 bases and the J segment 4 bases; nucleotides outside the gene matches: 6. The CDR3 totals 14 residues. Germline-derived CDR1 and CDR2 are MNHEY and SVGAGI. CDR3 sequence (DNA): TGTGCCAGCAGGAGGGACAGACCGAATCAGCCCCAGCATTTT. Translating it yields CASRRDRPNQPQHF.

CDR3 in DNA: TGTGCCAGCAGCCGGGACAGCTCAAACTATGGCTACACCTTC. Encoded protein: CASSRDSSNYGYTF. The chain uses TRBV6-4 and TRBJ1-2; 7 positions match TRBD1. In germline, CDR1 is MRHNA, CDR2 SNTAGT. CDR3 size: 14 residues. V dropped 6 bases and J dropped 2; count of bases not matched to a gene: 6.

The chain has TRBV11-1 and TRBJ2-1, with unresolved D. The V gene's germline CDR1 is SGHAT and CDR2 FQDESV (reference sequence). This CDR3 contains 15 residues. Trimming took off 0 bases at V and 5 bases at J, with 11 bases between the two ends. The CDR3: CASSLAGKENNEQFF. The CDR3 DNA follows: TGTGCCAGCAGCTTAGCGGGTAAGGAGAACAATGAGCAGTTCTTC.

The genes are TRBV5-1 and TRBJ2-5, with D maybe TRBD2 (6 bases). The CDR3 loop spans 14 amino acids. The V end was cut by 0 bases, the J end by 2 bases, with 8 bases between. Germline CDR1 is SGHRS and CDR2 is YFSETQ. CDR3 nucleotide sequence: TGCGCCAGCAGCTTGGGAGGGACTCAAGAGACCCAGTACTTC. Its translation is CASSLGGTQETQYF. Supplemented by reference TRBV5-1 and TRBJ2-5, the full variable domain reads KAGVTQTPRYLIKTRGQQVTLSCSPISGHRSVSWYQQTPGQGLQFLFEYFSETQRNKGNFPGRFSGRQFSNSRSEMNVSTLELGDSALYLCASSLGGTQETQYFGPGTRLLVL.

The CDR3, as DNA: TGTGCCAGCAGCCAAGGGGGCGCGGACTCCTATAATTCACCCCTCCACTTT. It yields the protein CASSQGGADSYNSPLHF. The V call is TRBV7-9, the J call TRBJ1-6; 7 nucleotides align to TRBD1. Trimming cost V 5 bases and J 0 bases; bases outside gene matches: 7. Germline V gene lookup returns CDR1 SEHNR and CDR2 FQNEAQ (reference sequence). The length of the CDR3 is 17 residues.

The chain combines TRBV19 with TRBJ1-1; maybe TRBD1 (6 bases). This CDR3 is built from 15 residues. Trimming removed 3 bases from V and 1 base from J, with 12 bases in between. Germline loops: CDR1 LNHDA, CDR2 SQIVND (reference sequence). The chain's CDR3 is CASSMGGAGNTEAFF. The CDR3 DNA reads TGTGCCAGTAGTATGGGGGGGGCTGGGAACACTGAAGCTTTCTTT.